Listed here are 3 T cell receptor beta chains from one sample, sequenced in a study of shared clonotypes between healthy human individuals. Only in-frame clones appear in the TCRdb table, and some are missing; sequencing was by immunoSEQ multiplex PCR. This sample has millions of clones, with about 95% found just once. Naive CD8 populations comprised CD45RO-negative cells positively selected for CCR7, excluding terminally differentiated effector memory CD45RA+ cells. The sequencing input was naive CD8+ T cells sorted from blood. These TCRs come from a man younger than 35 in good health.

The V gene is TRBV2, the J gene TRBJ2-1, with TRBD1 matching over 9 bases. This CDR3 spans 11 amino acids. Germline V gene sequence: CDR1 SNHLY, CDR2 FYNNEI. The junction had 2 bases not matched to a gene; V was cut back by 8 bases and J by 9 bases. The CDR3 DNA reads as TGTGCCAGCCGGACAGGGGTTGAGCAGTTCTTC. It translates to CASRTGVEQFF.

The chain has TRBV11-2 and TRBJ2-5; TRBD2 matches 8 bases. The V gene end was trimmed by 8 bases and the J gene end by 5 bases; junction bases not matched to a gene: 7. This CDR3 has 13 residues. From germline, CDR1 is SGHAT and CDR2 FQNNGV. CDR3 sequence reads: CASRGAGAETQYF. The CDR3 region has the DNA TGTGCCAGCCGCGGAGCGGGGGCGGAGACCCAGTACTTC.

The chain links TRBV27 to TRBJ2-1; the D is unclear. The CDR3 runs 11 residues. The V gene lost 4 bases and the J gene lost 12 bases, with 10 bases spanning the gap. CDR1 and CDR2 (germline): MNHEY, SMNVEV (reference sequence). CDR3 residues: CASSSDFGQFF. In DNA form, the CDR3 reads TGTGCCAGCAGTTCAGACTTTGGGCAGTTCTTC.